This is a list of T cell receptor beta chains from one sample in a study of Graves' ophthalmopathy and Graves' hyperthyroidism. Each CDR3 protein is one row after TCRdb ran MiXCR on the multiplex PCR reads. This table has about 700,000 distinct CDR3 sequences, roughly two fifths appearing once. The sequenced sample was peripheral blood. All receptors come from an adult man with Graves' ophthalmopathy. CDR3s include the opening cysteine and the closing phenylalanine or tryptophan. Each record gives: D gene, J gene, V gene, clone size, CDR3 protein, CDR3 DNA. The D gene is left open where the match is weak. Clone size is shown for a subset of rows, as once, few, many or a class of expanded clone.

>NA|TRBJ2-2|TRBV25-1|NA
CAGSYEAGRSGELFF
TGTGCCGGCAGTTACGAGGCAGGGAGGAGCGGGGAGCTGTTTTTT
>NA|TRBJ2-6|TRBV29-1|many
CSVEDQGGSSGANVLTF
TGCAGCGTTGAAGATCAAGGGGGGAGCTCTGGGGCCAACGTCCTGACTTTC
>NA|TRBJ1-1|TRBV7-4|NA
CARVSIRTEAFF
TGTGCCAGGGTATCAATTCGGACTGAAGCTTTCTTT
>NA|TRBJ2-2|TRBV5-1|NA
CASSKGDYTGELFF
TGCGCCAGCAGCAAAGGGGACTACACCGGGGAGCTGTTTTTT
>NA|TRBJ2-2|TRBV7-9|NA
CASSPGGAAIGELFF
TGTGCCAGCAGCCCTGGAGGGGCAGCCATCGGGGAGCTGTTTTTT
>NA|TRBJ1-6|TRBV12-3/TRBV12-4|many
CASPGSVSPLHF
TGTGCCAGCCCCGGGTCGGTTTCACCCCTCCACTTT
>NA|TRBJ2-7|TRBV25-1|NA
CASSRNNLYEQYF
TGTGCCAGCAGCCGGAACAACCTATACGAGCAGTACTTC
>NA|TRBJ1-2|TRBV25-1|NA
CASSDGGSSGYTF
TGTGCCAGCAGTGATGGCGGCAGCAGCGGCTACACCTTC
>NA|TRBJ1-5|TRBV7-9|NA
CASSQETDQPQHF
TGTGCCAGCAGCCAAGAGACAGATCAGCCCCAGCATTTT
>NA|TRBJ2-5|TRBV19|NA
CASSIGYDGAETQYF
TGTGCCAGTAGTATTGGTTATGACGGAGCGGAGACCCAGTACTTC
>NA|TRBJ2-7|TRBV20-1|NA
CSAIYGGGGELYF
TGCAGTGCTATTTATGGGGGCGGCGGGGAGCTGTACTTC
>NA|TRBJ1-1|TRBV20-1|many
CSASEFDTEAFF
TGCAGTGCTAGTGAGTTCGACACTGAAGCTTTCTTT
>NA|TRBJ1-3|TRBV9|NA
CASSGDKRNTIYF
TGTGCCAGCAGCGGGGACAAACGAAACACCATATATTTT
>TRBD1|TRBJ1-1|TRBV29-1|many
CSVGTGRNTEAFF
TGCAGCGTGGGGACAGGGCGAAACACTGAAGCTTTCTTT
>NA|TRBJ1-6|TRBV7-6|many
CASSNTLSSPLHF
TGTGCCAGCAGTAATACCTTATCGTCACCCCTCCACTTT
>NA|TRBJ1-1|TRBV7-9|NA
CASSVSVFVGEAFF
TGTGCCAGCAGCGTATCGGTTTTTGTAGGTGAAGCTTTCTTT
>TRBD1|TRBJ1-1|TRBV7-8|NA
CASSLSSKGQGDSEAFF
TGTGCCAGCAGCTTATCGTCGAAGGGACAGGGTGACTCTGAAGCTTTCTTT
>NA|TRBJ1-6|TRBV7-3|many
CASSLSGTRDSPLHF
TGTGCCAGCAGCTTATCAGGGACCCGCGATTCACCCCTCCACTTT
>NA|TRBJ1-1|TRBV15|many
CATSVGRTEAFF
TGTGCCACCAGCGTGGGGAGGACAGAAGCTTTCTTT
>TRBD1|TRBJ1-5|TRBV19|NA
CASSPTGGSDQPQHF
TGTGCCAGTAGTCCGACAGGGGGCTCGGATCAGCCCCAGCATTTT
>TRBD1|TRBJ2-5|TRBV5-8|many
CASSWDRQETQYF
TGTGCCAGCAGCTGGGACAGACAAGAGACCCAGTACTTC
>NA|TRBJ2-7|TRBV2|NA
CASRYREQEFYEQYF
TGTGCCAGCAGATACCGAGAACAGGAATTCTACGAGCAGTACTTC
>TRBD2|TRBJ2-5|TRBV7-9|NA
CASSRSGGVVETQYF
TGTGCCAGCAGCCGAAGCGGGGGGGTAGTCGAGACCCAGTACTTC
>NA|TRBJ2-1|TRBV25-1|few
CASRRSGQSSYNEQFF
TGTGCCAGCAGACGAAGCGGACAGAGCTCCTACAATGAGCAGTTCTTC
>NA|TRBJ2-7|TRBV29-1|many
CSAEDRHGTDSAEQYF
TGCAGCGCCGAAGACCGACACGGGACCGATTCTGCCGAGCAGTACTTC
>NA|TRBJ1-5|TRBV6-1|NA
CASSGPPGNQPQHF
TGTGCCAGCAGTGGACCCCCAGGGAATCAGCCCCAGCATTTT
>TRBD1|TRBJ2-7|TRBV25-1|few
CASSKPGQGAYEQYF
TGTGCCAGCAGTAAACCGGGACAGGGGGCGTACGAGCAGTACTTC
>NA|TRBJ1-4|TRBV2|NA
CASSVGTAYLNEKLFF
TGTGCCAGCAGTGTCGGTACAGCATACTTGAATGAAAAACTGTTTTTT
>NA|TRBJ2-5|TRBV9|few
CASSPRQGWGETQYF
TGTGCCAGCTCACCACGCCAGGGCTGGGGAGAGACCCAGTACTTC
>TRBD1|TRBJ1-2|TRBV29-1|NA
CSQAGGGYTF
TGCAGCCAAGCAGGGGGTGGCTACACCTTC
>NA|TRBJ2-7|TRBV11-2|few
CASSSIAGMAYEQYF
TGTGCCAGCAGCTCCATTGCGGGGATGGCCTACGAGCAGTACTTC
>NA|TRBJ1-1|TRBV7-9|many
CASRADFLNTEAFF
TGTGCCAGCAGGGCAGACTTTTTGAACACTGAAGCTTTCTTT
>NA|TRBJ1-1|TRBV14|NA
CASSPVWGNTEAFF
TGTGCCAGCAGCCCGGTTTGGGGGAACACTGAAGCTTTCTTT
>NA|TRBJ2-7|TRBV28|NA
CASSLQTVNEQYF
TGTGCCAGCAGTCTACAGACAGTTAACGAGCAGTACTTC
>NA|TRBJ1-1|TRBV9|NA
CASSARQTDTEAFF
TGTGCCAGCAGCGCCCGACAGACTGACACTGAAGCTTTCTTT
>NA|TRBJ2-7|TRBV24-1|few
CATSDAKTGMGYEQYF
TGTGCCACCAGTGATGCCAAGACCGGAATGGGGTACGAGCAGTACTTC
>NA|TRBJ1-2|TRBV20-1|NA
CSASPPGQFNYGYTF
TGCAGTGCTTCTCCCCCCGGACAGTTTAACTATGGCTACACCTTC
>NA|TRBJ1-1|TRBV2|many
CASSVRPSGGTEAFF
TGTGCCAGCAGTGTGAGGCCCTCAGGAGGCACTGAAGCTTTCTTT
>TRBD1|TRBJ2-7|TRBV7-8|few
CASSLATGTGSYEQYF
TGTGCCAGCAGCTTAGCCACCGGGACAGGGTCCTACGAGCAGTACTTC
>TRBD2|TRBJ2-5|TRBV7-2|many
CASSLAGSGGEETQYF
TGTGCCAGCAGCTTAGCGGGTAGCGGGGGGGAAGAGACCCAGTACTTC
>NA|TRBJ1-2|TRBV5-6|many
CASSLGGTPNYGYTF
TGTGCCAGCAGCTTGGGTGGGACACCGAACTATGGCTACACCTTC
>NA|TRBJ1-1|TRBV7-8|many
CASSLDRLNTEAFF
TGTGCCAGCAGCTTAGATAGGCTGAACACTGAAGCTTTCTTT
>NA|TRBJ1-1|TRBV6-5|few
CASNRPIMNTEAFF
TGTGCCAGCAATCGACCGATAATGAACACTGAAGCTTTCTTT
>TRBD1|TRBJ2-5|TRBV28|once
CASSKRAGGWETQYF
TGTGCCAGCAGTAAGAGGGCAGGGGGCTGGGAGACCCAGTACTTC
>NA|TRBJ2-5|TRBV10-3|NA
CAISEEGSGTEETQYF
TGTGCCATCAGTGAGGAGGGTTCGGGCACTGAAGAGACCCAGTACTTC
>NA|TRBJ1-1|TRBV25-1|NA
CASSSPTYSNTEAFF
TGTGCCAGCAGTTCTCCAACTTACAGCAACACTGAAGCTTTCTTT
>NA|TRBJ1-2|TRBV10-2|many
CASSESIRDYGYTF
TGCGCCAGCAGTGAGTCGATCAGGGACTATGGCTACACCTTC